These 16 T cell receptor beta chains were all obtained from the same sample, sequenced in a study of CD4 T cells in relation to SARS-CoV-2 and coronaviruses. These receptors are not linked to any known antigen. CD4+ T cells from unexposed donors were obtained before the COVID-19 pandemic (2011-2018). After approximately ten days of culture, CD4+ T cells were isolated. Sequencing was performed with immunoSEQ multiplex PCR; in TCRdb, only in-frame clones are kept and a portion is missing. The table shows about 29,000 clones, with approximately 79% occurring only once. Sample: CD4+ T cells from PBMCs, cultured in vitro. These receptors came from a human donor in good health.

V gene TRBV5-5 combines with J gene TRBJ2-5; tentative D call: TRBD1 (6 bases). Deletions cut 1 base from V and 0 bases from J, with 13 bases between. The V gene's germline CDR1 is SGHKS and CDR2 YYEKEE (reference sequence). The CDR3 loop spans 16 amino acids. CDR3 nucleotide sequence: TGTGCCAGCAGCTTGTCCTATAGGGGGAACCAAGAGACCCAGTACTTC. Amino acid sequence: CASSLSYRGNQETQYF.

This chain joins TRBV7-2 and TRBJ1-1, with D tentatively TRBD1 (6 bases). The V gene lost 7 bases and the J gene lost 10 bases, with 22 bases spanning the gap. The CDR3 has 14 residues. Germline V gene data show CDR1 as SGHTA and CDR2 as FQGNSA. In nucleotides, the CDR3 is TGTGCCAGCAACCCACAGGGCGTCGGGGGGGGAGCTTTCTTT. Protein product: CASNPQGVGGGAFF.

The rearrangement uses TRBV2 and TRBJ2-3; possibly TRBD2 for D (5 bases). The V gene lost 6 bases and the J gene lost 3 bases, with 13 bases spanning the gap. CDR3 length: 14 amino acids. Germline CDR1 reads SNHLY; CDR2 reads FYNNEI. CDR3 in amino acids: CASRLTGLTDTQYF. The DNA of the CDR3 is TGTGCCAGCAGGTTAACGGGGTTAACAGATACGCAGTATTTT.

The chain employs TRBV9 and TRBJ2-2, with D hard to call. Trimming pared 2 bases from V and 1 base from J, leaving 12 bases between. Per the germline V gene, CDR1 is SGDLS and CDR2 is YYNGEE. The CDR3 runs 16 residues. The CDR3 DNA sequence: TGTGCCAGCAGCGTCGCCCGGGCGGAGAACACCGGGGAGCTGTTTTTT. Its protein is CASSVARAENTGELFF.

J is TRBJ1-2 and V is TRBV2; D remains unclear. Germline V CDR1 and CDR2: SNHLY, FYNNEI. The V and J ends lost 2 bases and 4 bases respectively, with 5 bases between them. This CDR3 is built from 12 residues. The CDR3 DNA reads TGTGCCAGCAGTGAAAGATCCTATGGCTACACCTTC. It codes for CASSERSYGYTF.

The genes are TRBV6-5 and TRBJ1-1, with D possibly matching TRBD1 (6 bases). V was shortened by 0 bases and J by 0 bases, with 8 bases between the two germline ends. From germline, CDR1 is MNHEY and CDR2 SVGAGI. The CDR3 consists of 15 residues. CDR3 loop: CASSYSGGLNTEAFF. CDR3 DNA sequence: TGTGCCAGCAGTTACTCGGGGGGGCTGAACACTGAAGCTTTCTTT.

This clone appeared a few times. V gene TRBV4-2 combines with J gene TRBJ2-2, with a possible D match to TRBD1 (6 bases). CDR1 is LGHNA, CDR2 YNFKEQ, per germline. V lost 2 bases to trimming and J lost 9 bases, with 13 bases between them. CDR3 size: 14 residues. This chain's CDR3 is CASSQIPGHRELFF. CDR3 DNA sequence: TGTGCCAGCAGCCAAATCCCGGGACACCGGGAGCTGTTTTTT.

In its sample, this clone was seen once. The chain is built from TRBV18 and TRBJ2-1; D unclear. Trimming removed 6 bases at V and 5 bases at J, with 11 bases between. The CDR3 is made up of 13 amino acids. Germline V gene sequence: CDR1 KGHSH, CDR2 LQKENI. CDR3: CASSPSIDNEQFF. CDR3 nucleotides: TGTGCCAGCTCCCCCTCTATTGACAATGAGCAGTTCTTC.

V is TRBV18 and J is TRBJ1-1; no definite D call. This CDR3 spans 16 amino acids. Looked up from germline, CDR1 is KGHSH and CDR2 is LQKENI. With 0 bases removed from V and 1 base from J, the gap between germline ends came to 12 bases. The chain's CDR3 is CASSPPVVGPNTEAFF. In DNA form, the CDR3 reads TGTGCCAGCTCACCACCGGTGGTAGGTCCGAACACTGAAGCTTTCTTT.

V usage is TRBV3-1 (or the pseudogene TRBV3-2) and J usage is TRBJ2-7, with TRBD2 matching over 10 bases. CDR1 and CDR2 (germline): LGHDT, YNNKEL (reference sequence). Trimming took 0 bases from V and 2 from J; bases not matched to a gene: 7. The CDR3 consists of 17 residues. This chain's CDR3 is CASSQDSASGSTYEQYF. Written as DNA, the CDR3 is TGTGCCAGCAGCCAAGATAGCGCTAGCGGGAGTACCTACGAGCAGTACTTC.

The rearrangement links TRBV30 to TRBJ1-4; D unresolved. CDR1 is GTSNPN, CDR2 SVGIG, per germline (reference sequence). Deletions cut 3 bases from V and 3 bases from J, with 8 bases between. The CDR3 is made up of 13 amino acids. CDR3 nucleotide sequence: TGTGCCTGGAGACCGTTTCCTAATGAAAAACTGTTTTTT. Protein: CAWRPFPNEKLFF.

V is TRBV27 and J is TRBJ1-2; the match to TRBD1 covers 7 bases. The V and J ends lost 6 bases and 7 bases, in that order; junction bases with no gene match: 8. Germline V gives CDR1 MNHEY, CDR2 SMNVEV (reference sequence). The CDR3 is 13 residues long. The CDR3 DNA reads as TGTGCCAGCAGCCCACAGGGGACTGGTGGCTACACCTTC. Translation: CASSPQGTGGYTF.

The gene calls are TRBV6-6 and TRBJ1-1, with TRBD1 identical over 9 bases. This CDR3 region has 17 residues. V gave up 5 bases and J gave up 2 bases; unmatched junction bases: 12. From germline, CDR1 is MNHNY and CDR2 SVGAGI (reference sequence). The CDR3, as DNA: TGTGCCAGCAGTCCGTATCCCGGACAGGGGTTTAACACTGAAGCTTTCTTT. Amino acids: CASSPYPGQGFNTEAFF.

The rearrangement uses TRBV19 and TRBJ2-2; possibly TRBD2 for D (6 bases). Germline loops: CDR1 LNHDA, CDR2 SQIVND (reference sequence). The V and J ends lost 1 base and 5 bases respectively, with 14 bases between them. This CDR3 has 16 residues. CDR3: CASSIGPQAGTGELFF. CDR3 nucleotides: TGTGCCAGTAGTATAGGCCCCCAGGCGGGGACCGGGGAGCTGTTTTTT.

The V call is TRBV28, the J call TRBJ2-7; D is perhaps TRBD1 or TRBD2 (6 bases each). The germline CDR1 and CDR2 sequences are MDHEN and SYDVKM. The V gene lost 5 bases and the J gene lost 3 bases, with 20 bases spanning the gap. The CDR3 contains 16 residues. As DNA, the CDR3 is TGTGCCAGCAGTCCGACAGGAGGGAGAGGACACTACGAGCAGTACTTC. Its translation is CASSPTGGRGHYEQYF.

The chain recombines TRBV30 with TRBJ1-3, with unresolved D. Per the germline V gene, CDR1 is GTSNPN and CDR2 is SVGIG (reference sequence). The CDR3 is made up of 15 amino acids. V lost 0 bases, J lost 1 base, and 10 bases lay in between. The CDR3 protein is CAWSVLRGSGNTIYF. The CDR3 region has the DNA TGTGCCTGGAGTGTATTGAGAGGGTCTGGAAACACCATATATTTT.